One and the same sample provided the 26 T cell receptor beta chains below, sequenced in a study of T cell responses to AZD1222 COVID-19 vaccine. Clones were sequenced by immunoSEQ multiplex PCR, and TCRdb holds only the in-frame ones, with some missing. Here the sample spans roughly 14,000 clones, 88% being singletons. The sample consisted of peripheral blood, taken 28 days after the second AZD1222 dose. The receptors shown here come from an adult who received the AZD1222 COVID-19 vaccine.

The chain recombines TRBV19 with TRBJ2-2, with D maybe TRBD1 (6 bases). The CDR3 contains 15 residues. V lost 4 bases, J lost 4 bases, and 13 bases lay in between. Germline CDR1 reads LNHDA; CDR2 reads SQIVND (reference sequence). CDR3 in amino acids: CASSTTGWGTGELFF. The CDR3 nucleotides read TGTGCCAGTAGTACTACAGGGTGGGGCACCGGGGAGCTGTTTTTT.

This chain joins TRBV10-3 and TRBJ2-5; TRBD2 aligns across 8 bases. The CDR3 has 15 amino acids. V was clipped by 2 bases and J by 4 bases; unmatched bases: 6. Germline lookup yields CDR1 ENHRY and CDR2 SYGVKD. The CDR3, as DNA: TGTGCCATCAGTGAGGGGCGGGAGGATGGAGAGACCCAGTACTTC. Its protein product is CAISEGREDGETQYF.

The rearrangement joins TRBV2 to TRBJ1-2; possible D gene TRBD1, 6 bases. CDR1 and CDR2 (germline): SNHLY, FYNNEI. This CDR3 comprises 10 residues. The CDR3 DNA reads TGTGCGAGTTCGGGGGGCGGCTACACCTTC. This encodes CASSGGGYTF.

The chain links TRBV6-4 to TRBJ1-6, with D possibly being TRBD1 (6 bases). There are 13 residues in the CDR3. V lost 3 bases, J lost 7 bases, and 7 bases lay in between. Per germline, CDR1 MRHNA and CDR2 SNTAGT. The CDR3: CASSERGNSPLHF. The CDR3 bases are TGTGCCAGCAGTGAGAGGGGGAATTCACCCCTCCACTTT.

The chain couples TRBV10-3 to TRBJ2-1, with 13 bases aligning to TRBD2. The CDR3 spans 16 residues. V lost 0 bases and J lost 4; bases outside the gene matches: 0. Germline loops: CDR1 ENHRY, CDR2 SYGVKD. CDR3: CAISESTSGRYNEQFF. In nucleotides, the CDR3 is TGTGCCATCAGTGAGTCGACTAGCGGGAGGTACAATGAGCAGTTCTTC.

The chain combines TRBV7-9 with TRBJ1-2; D not resolved. V was shortened by 5 bases and J by 7 bases, with 17 bases between the two germline ends. The germline V gene encodes CDR1 SEHNR and CDR2 FQNEAQ (reference sequence). The CDR3 consists of 14 residues. The CDR3 DNA reads as TGTGCCAGCAGCCCATCCAAAGTCGCCGGTGGCTACACCTTC. This gives the protein CASSPSKVAGGYTF.

This clone was observed once. The rearrangement joins TRBV28 to TRBJ2-1; D perhaps matches TRBD2 (5 bases). The CDR3 has 12 residues. Per the germline V gene, CDR1 is MDHEN and CDR2 is SYDVKM. V lost 5 bases to trimming and J lost 10 bases, with 12 bases between them. The CDR3 DNA follows: TGTGCCAGCAGTCTACTGACGGGAGAGCAGTTCTTC. Residues: CASSLLTGEQFF.

The genes are TRBV23-1 and TRBJ2-7, with TRBD2 as a possible D gene (5 bases). TRBV23-1 is an open reading frame whose function is uncertain. Trimming took 8 bases from V and 4 from J, leaving 12 bases between them. CDR3 size: 12 residues. In DNA, the CDR3 is TGCGCCAGCCCGTGCGAGGGTTACGAGCAGTACTTC. Translating gives CASPCEGYEQYF.

The chain uses TRBV19 and TRBJ1-2; TRBD1 matches at 7 bases. Germline V gene data show CDR1 as LNHDA and CDR2 as SQIVND (reference sequence). V lost 4 bases, J lost 4 bases, and 12 bases stayed unmatched. There are 16 residues in the CDR3. This CDR3 reads CASSSTGAPNIYGYTF. CDR3 DNA: TGTGCCAGTAGTAGTACAGGGGCGCCGAACATCTATGGCTACACCTTC. Supplemented by reference TRBV19 and TRBJ1-2, the full variable domain reads DGGITQSPKYLFRKEGQNVTLSCEQNLNHDAMYWYRQDPGQGLRLIYYSQIVNDFQKGDIAEGYSVSREKKESFPLTVTSAQKNPTAFYLCASSSTGAPNIYGYTFGSGTRLTVV.

The table lists this clone with a few counts. V gene TRBV28 combines with J gene TRBJ1-6, with D possibly TRBD1 on 5 matching bases. V lost 5 bases to trimming and J lost 9 bases, with 17 bases between them. CDR3 length equals 15 residues. Germline V gene lookup returns CDR1 MDHEN and CDR2 SYDVKM. The CDR3 DNA reads as TGTGCCAGCAGTGGTAACCAGGGAGGTGGTTCACCCCTCCACTTT. As protein: CASSGNQGGGSPLHF.

This chain connects TRBV4-1 to TRBJ2-1; the match to TRBD2 covers 7 bases. Germline V gives CDR1 MGHRA, CDR2 YSYEKL. CDR3 size: 19 residues. V lost 0 bases and J lost 7; bases outside the gene matches: 18. The CDR3 coding sequence is TGCGCCAGCAGCCAAGACTGGGGGTTTTCTAGCGGCGAGATAAATGAGCAGTTCTTC. Its translation is CASSQDWGFSSGEINEQFF.

The rearrangement uses TRBV28 and TRBJ1-5, with D perhaps TRBD1 (6 bases). V was pared by 2 bases and J by 1 base, with 9 bases between. The CDR3 has 15 residues. The germline V gene has CDR1 MDHEN and CDR2 SYDVKM. The CDR3 is CASSLGGASNQPQHF. DNA of the CDR3: TGTGCCAGCAGTTTAGGGGGGGCCAGCAATCAGCCCCAGCATTTT.

There are a few counts of this clone. The chain joins TRBV28 to TRBJ2-7, with D perhaps TRBD1 (6 bases). The CDR3 totals 16 residues. Germline CDR1 and CDR2: MDHEN and SYDVKM. The V end lost 5 bases, the J end lost 1 base, and 18 bases lay between the germline ends. The CDR3, as DNA: TGTGCCAGCAGTGCCCATTCTACAGGGAATTCCTACGAGCAGTACTTC. This codes for CASSAHSTGNSYEQYF.

In its sample, this clone was seen once. This chain connects TRBV30 to TRBJ2-1, with TRBD2 matching 10 bases. V lost 5 bases and J lost 8; bases outside the gene matches: 9. This CDR3 contains 14 residues. Per germline, CDR1 GTSNPN and CDR2 SVGIG (reference sequence). In DNA form, the CDR3 reads TGTGCCTGGGAGCGGGGGGGCCGTGGTTATGAGCAGTTCTTC. Its translation is CAWERGGRGYEQFF.

J is TRBJ2-7 and V is TRBV28, with 7 positions matching TRBD1. CDR1 is MDHEN and CDR2 is SYDVKM in the germline V gene. With V trimmed by 6 bases and J by 6 bases, 8 bases remained unmatched. There are 13 residues in the CDR3. This CDR3 is CASSPDRVGEQYF. CDR3 in DNA: TGTGCCAGCAGCCCCGACAGGGTCGGCGAGCAGTACTTC.

The V gene is TRBV5-1, the J gene TRBJ2-3; 9 positions match TRBD2. CDR3 length: 15 residues. The trim removed 5 bases at V and 0 bases at J, leaving 4 bases unmatched. Germline V gene lookup returns CDR1 SGHRS and CDR2 YFSETQ. CDR3 in amino acids: CASRVAGASTDTQYF. In nucleotides, the CDR3 is TGCGCCAGCAGAGTAGCGGGGGCGAGCACAGATACGCAGTATTTT.

This rearrangement joins TRBV7-9 to TRBJ2-7; a possible D gene is TRBD1 (5 bases). V lost 0 bases, J lost 4 bases, and 10 bases lay in between. Germline V gives CDR1 SEHNR, CDR2 FQNEAQ (reference sequence). This CDR3 has 14 amino acids. The CDR3, as DNA: TGTGCCAGCAGCTTAGCTCAGGACATATACGAGCAGTACTTC. It specifies CASSLAQDIYEQYF.

V usage is TRBV7-2 and J usage is TRBJ2-7, with TRBD1 matching 7 bases. This CDR3 comprises 13 residues. Per the germline V gene, CDR1 is SGHTA and CDR2 is FQGNSA. V was pared by 3 bases and J by 2 bases, with 1 base of the junction left unmatched. This chain's CDR3 is CASSFGTAYEQYF. CDR3 nucleotide sequence: TGTGCCAGCAGCTTCGGGACAGCCTACGAGCAGTACTTC.

This clone was seen only a few times. The J gene is TRBJ1-1, the V gene TRBV3-1 (or the pseudogene TRBV3-2); no clear D gene. Germline CDR1 and CDR2: LGHDT and YNNKEL (reference sequence). This CDR3 region has 13 residues. V lost 1 base and J lost 1, with 4 bases in between. CDR3 amino acids: CASSQGSNTEAFF. The CDR3 DNA is TGTGCCAGCAGCCAAGGCTCGAACACTGAAGCTTTCTTT.

This chain connects TRBV7-8 to TRBJ2-1; 9 bases line up with TRBD2. The V gene's germline CDR1 is SGHVS and CDR2 FQNEAQ. V gave up 4 bases and J gave up 6 bases; unmatched junction bases: 13. The CDR3 covers 17 residues. In DNA, the CDR3 is TGTGCCAGCAGCTCCAGGGAGGTAGCGGGAGTTATCAATGAGCAGTTCTTC. This sequence encodes CASSSREVAGVINEQFF.

The V gene is TRBV28, the J gene TRBJ2-3; TRBD1 matches 9 bases. Germline values: CDR1 MDHEN, CDR2 SYDVKM. Losses at the gene ends were 4 bases for V and 9 bases for J; bases not matched to a gene: 5. The CDR3 length is 13 residues. The DNA of the CDR3 is TGTGCCAGCAGTTCAACCGGGACAGGGACGCAGTATTTT. It is translated as CASSSTGTGTQYF.

The gene calls are TRBV9 and TRBJ2-2, with a weak D call TRBD1 (5 bases). This CDR3 contains 16 residues. The germline V and J ends were trimmed by 0 bases and 2 bases, with 11 bases remaining between them. Germline CDR1 reads SGDLS; CDR2 reads YYNGEE. CDR3 sequence: CASSVVSQVNTGELFF. For the CDR3, the DNA is TGTGCCAGCAGCGTAGTATCACAGGTTAACACCGGGGAGCTGTTTTTT.

This clone was observed once. The chain links TRBV3-1 (or the pseudogene TRBV3-2) to TRBJ2-1; possibly TRBD2 for D (5 bases). Germline CDR1 LGHDT, CDR2 YNNKEL (reference sequence). This CDR3 region has 16 residues. The V end lost 4 bases, the J end lost 6 bases, and 19 bases lay between the germline ends. CDR3 amino acids: CASSPWGSATINEQFF. DNA for the CDR3: TGTGCCAGCAGCCCTTGGGGTAGCGCAACGATCAATGAGCAGTTCTTC.

J is TRBJ2-5 and V is TRBV7-8; 9 bases map to TRBD1. Trimming removed 8 bases from V and 4 bases from J; junction bases left unmatched: 11. CDR1 SGHVS and CDR2 FQNEAQ come from the germline V gene. There are 15 residues in the CDR3. The CDR3 DNA is TGTGCCAGCGGTATGGACAGGGGAAGTGGAGAGACCCAGTACTTC. It specifies CASGMDRGSGETQYF.

This clone showed up just once. The V call is TRBV28, the J call TRBJ2-7, with 12 bases lining up with TRBD2. The ends lost 3 bases at V and 6 bases at J; junction bases unmatched: 12. Germline V lookup: CDR1 MDHEN, CDR2 SYDVKM. This CDR3 comprises 17 residues. CDR3 coding DNA: TGTGCCAGCAGTTTGGGGTCTAGCGGGAGGGCCTTAGGCGAGCAGTACTTC. It codes for CASSLGSSGRALGEQYF. The variable domain in full, with the rest retrieved from reference TRBV28 and TRBJ2-7, is DVKVTQSSRYLVKRTGEKVFLECVQDMDHENMFWYRQDPGLGLRLIYFSYDVKMKEKGDIPEGYSVSREKKERFSLILESASTNQTSMYLCASSLGSSGRALGEQYFGPGTRLTVT.

The genes are TRBV10-1 and TRBJ2-3; no reliable D call. The CDR3 consists of 18 residues. Trimming pared 0 bases from V and 1 base from J, leaving 17 bases between. Germline loops: CDR1 WNHNN, CDR2 SYGVQD (reference sequence). CDR3 nucleotides: TGCGCCAGCAGTGAGTCGAAGTATCCTGGTCCACGCACAGATACGCAGTATTTT. Its protein is CASSESKYPGPRTDTQYF.